Listed below are T cell receptor beta chains from one sample, sequenced in a study of early T cells in non-severe SARS-CoV-2 infection. TCRdb used MiXCR to reprocess the 5' RACE reads, holding one entry per CDR3 protein. The sample includes about 61,000 distinct CDR3 sequences, 10% to 11% of them seen just once. Source material: whole blood. Receptor source: an adult who was a healthcare worker with PCR-confirmed SARS-CoV-2 infection or an uninfected control (not recorded which). The CDR3 runs from the conserved cysteine through the conserved F or W. A D gene is named only where the DNA matches it firmly. Size values are once, few and many counts, or a class for expanded clones, and some rows have none.

NA,TRBV29-1,many,TRBJ1-4,CSVAGGEKLFF,TGCAGCGTGGCCGGGGGTGAAAAACTGTTTTTT
NA,TRBV20-1,many,TRBJ2-3,CSALETTSTDTQYF,TGCAGTGCTCTTGAAACAACTAGCACAGATACGCAGTATTTT
TRBD1,TRBV18,NA,TRBJ2-5,CASSRDRGQETQYF,TGTGCCAGCTCACGGGACAGGGGGCAAGAGACCCAGTACTTC
TRBD2,TRBV18,many,TRBJ2-5,CASSPLRLAGDQETQYF,TGTGCCAGCTCACCACTGAGACTAGCGGGGGACCAAGAGACCCAGTACTTC
TRBD1,TRBV19,many,TRBJ2-5,CASRDRGETQYF,TGTGCCAGTAGGGACAGGGGTGAGACCCAGTACTTC
NA,TRBV5-1,NA,TRBJ2-7,CASSSSVSGTPNEQYF,TGCGCCAGCAGCTCGTCCGTATCCGGGACACCCAACGAGCAGTACTTC
TRBD1,TRBV28,many,TRBJ1-4,CASSRDRGRVSNEKLFF,TGTGCCAGCAGCCGGGACAGGGGGCGGGTATCTAATGAAAAACTGTTTTTT
TRBD1,TRBV6-2/TRBV6-3,NA,TRBJ1-5,CASEDRALNQPQHF,TGTGCCAGCGAGGACAGGGCGCTCAATCAGCCCCAGCATTTT
NA,TRBV12-3/TRBV12-4,few,TRBJ2-4,CASTPQVAAAKNIQYF,TGTGCCAGCACCCCCCAGGTGGCTGCGGCCAAAAACATTCAGTACTTC
NA,TRBV7-8,few,TRBJ1-1,CASSPHRLLRTEAFF,TGTGCCAGCAGCCCGCACAGGCTACTGAGGACTGAAGCTTTCTTT
NA,TRBV4-3,many,TRBJ2-7,CASSQDGGRQYF,TGCGCCAGCAGCCAAGATGGGGGGCGGCAGTACTTC
NA,TRBV7-9,few,TRBJ2-1,CASSLLPEQFF,TGTGCCAGCAGCTTATTGCCTGAGCAGTTCTTC
NA,TRBV10-3,NA,TRBJ1-1,CAISEFRGSRMNTEAFF,TGTGCCATCAGTGAGTTTAGGGGATCGAGGATGAACACTGAAGCTTTCTTT
NA,TRBV11-2,few,TRBJ1-6,CASSLGFEGSVTNSSLHF,TGTGCCAGCAGCTTAGGGTTTGAGGGCAGCGTGACTAATTCATCCCTCCACTTT
NA,TRBV10-2,many,TRBJ1-5,CASSEAGGDPQHF,TGCGCCAGCAGTGAAGCAGGAGGAGATCCCCAGCATTTT
NA,TRBV7-2,many,TRBJ2-7,CASSLNPAYEQYF,TGTGCCAGCAGCTTAAACCCCGCCTACGAGCAGTACTTC
TRBD2,TRBV29-1,many,TRBJ2-5,CSVEYPGGQETQYF,TGCAGCGTTGAATATCCGGGAGGCCAAGAGACCCAGTACTTC
NA,TRBV7-8,many,TRBJ2-1,CASSLVSNPYNEQFF,TGTGCCAGCAGCTTAGTTTCGAATCCCTACAATGAGCAGTTCTTC
NA,TRBV6-5,many,TRBJ2-1,CASSQRGPGGNEQFF,TGTGCCAGCAGTCAACGGGGGCCGGGAGGTAATGAGCAGTTCTTC
TRBD2,TRBV20-1,few,TRBJ2-1,CSASGTSGPDYNEQFF,TGCAGTGCTAGTGGGACTAGCGGACCAGACTACAATGAGCAGTTCTTC
TRBD2,TRBV18,NA,TRBJ2-3,CASSPRTSGVSTDTQYF,TGTGCCAGCTCACCCAGGACTAGCGGCGTTAGCACAGATACGCAGTATTTT
NA,TRBV29-1,few,TRBJ2-7,CSVDGQVTSYEQYF,TGCAGCGTTGATGGGCAGGTCACCTCCTACGAGCAGTACTTC
NA,TRBV29-1,many,TRBJ1-1,CSVEGGAEAFF,TGCAGCGTTGAAGGGGGGGCTGAAGCTTTCTTT
NA,TRBV11-2,many,TRBJ2-3,CASSSDRGPDTQYF,TGTGCCAGCAGCTCCGACCGGGGCCCCGATACGCAGTATTTT
TRBD1,TRBV9,few,TRBJ1-4,CASSVGQGLANEKLFF,TGTGCCAGCAGCGTAGGACAGGGGTTGGCTAATGAAAAACTGTTTTTT
TRBD1,TRBV29-1,NA,TRBJ2-4,CSVQGVAKNIQYF,TGCAGCGTTCAGGGGGTAGCCAAAAACATTCAGTACTTC
TRBD1,TRBV11-2,few,TRBJ2-1,CASSTIRDRVNEQFF,TGTGCCAGCAGCACGATCCGGGACAGGGTGAATGAGCAGTTCTTC
NA,TRBV2,many,TRBJ1-1,CASTTNTEAFF,TGTGCCAGCACGACCAACACTGAAGCTTTCTTT
TRBD2,TRBV5-1,many,TRBJ2-7,CASSVGGASGEQYF,TGCGCCAGCAGCGTCGGGGGGGCGTCCGGCGAGCAGTACTTC
NA,TRBV5-1,many,TRBJ1-2,CASSSPRLNGYTF,TGCGCCAGCAGCTCCCCTAGGTTGAATGGCTACACCTTC
NA,TRBV25-1,many,TRBJ2-1,CASSEWGYSYNEQFF,TGTGCCAGCAGTGAGTGGGGCTACTCCTACAATGAGCAGTTCTTC
NA,TRBV4-3,many,TRBJ1-1,CASSQAGGNTEAFF,TGCGCCAGCAGCCAAGCCGGGGGGAACACTGAAGCTTTCTTT
NA,TRBV11-1,few,TRBJ2-2,CASRMRGGELFF,TGTGCCAGCAGGATGAGAGGCGGGGAGCTGTTTTTT
TRBD1,TRBV7-2,many,TRBJ1-4,CASSLVTGGAEKLFF,TGTGCCAGCAGCTTAGTGACAGGGGGGGCGGAAAAACTGTTTTTT
NA,TRBV12-3/TRBV12-4,many,TRBJ2-2,CASSTPIGPGTGELFF,TGTGCCAGCAGTACTCCGATCGGACCGGGGACCGGGGAGCTGTTTTTT
TRBD2,TRBV7-8,NA,TRBJ2-3,CASSRKLRGETDTQYF,TGTGCCAGCAGCCGGAAGCTGCGGGGGGAAACAGATACGCAGTATTTT
TRBD1,TRBV7-9,many,TRBJ2-5,CASSPPLQGAIGTQYF,TGTGCCAGCAGCCCACCGCTCCAGGGGGCGATAGGGACCCAGTACTTC
NA,TRBV9,medium-sized,TRBJ1-5,CASSVDGGGQPQHF,TGTGCCAGCAGCGTAGACGGGGGAGGCCAGCCCCAGCATTTT
NA,TRBV4-1,many,TRBJ2-7,CASSQDNSASYEQYF,TGCGCCAGCAGCCAAGATAATTCCGCGTCCTACGAGCAGTACTTC
TRBD2,TRBV20-1,NA,TRBJ2-3,CSAPTSGGSDTQYF,TGCAGTGCCCCGACTAGCGGGGGTTCTGATACGCAGTATTTT
NA,TRBV10-3,many,TRBJ2-7,CAISEMGGEQYF,TGTGCCATCAGTGAGATGGGGGGCGAGCAGTACTTC
NA,TRBV5-4,many,TRBJ2-1,CASSRQNNEQFF,TGTGCCAGCAGCCGACAGAACAATGAGCAGTTCTTC